The next 21 T cell receptor beta chains were all read from a single sample in a study of blood T cell repertoires in COVID-19. The repertoire was sequenced with immunoSEQ multiplex PCR; TCRdb's copy has only in-frame clones and lacks some. The sample includes 97,000 or so clones, 80% to 95% of them seen just once. Sequencing used peripheral blood. These receptors originate from a woman aged 45-65 years with COVID-19, enrolled during active disease.

This clone showed up just a few times. V and J are TRBV5-1 and TRBJ2-2; tentative D call: TRBD1 (6 bases). Germline CDR1 and CDR2: SGHRS and YFSETQ. This CDR3 comprises 14 residues. Trimming stripped 7 bases from V and 2 bases from J, with 12 bases between. CDR3 sequence: CASGDRSNTGELFF. Written as DNA, the CDR3 is TGCGCCAGCGGCGACAGGTCTAACACCGGGGAGCTGTTTTTT.

The chain joins TRBV29-1 to TRBJ2-3, with 9 bases that match TRBD2. With V trimmed by 2 bases and J by 0 bases, 9 bases remained unmatched. CDR3 length equals 17 residues. CDR1 and CDR2 (germline): SQVTM, ANQGSEA. In DNA form, the CDR3 reads TGCAGCGTTGAAAGGATAGCGGGGGAGCATAGCACAGATACGCAGTATTTT. It encodes CSVERIAGEHSTDTQYF.

The V call is TRBV6-5, the J call TRBJ1-2; D is uncertain. This CDR3 has 14 amino acids. The germline CDR1 and CDR2 sequences are MNHEY and SVGAGI. V lost 5 bases and J 1 base, leaving 11 bases between the germline ends. Written as DNA, the CDR3 is TGTGCCAGCAGTCGGGAACACGGTAACTATGGCTACACCTTC. This codes for CASSREHGNYGYTF.

This clone showed up just a few times. This rearrangement joins TRBV5-8 to TRBJ1-1, with D maybe TRBD1 (5 bases). Germline CDR1 is SGHTS and CDR2 is YDEGEE. V was shortened by 8 bases and J by 1 base, with 15 bases between the two germline ends. The CDR3 sequence is 14 residues long. CDR3 bases: TGTGCCAGTCTCCCAGGGTACGGGAACACTGAAGCTTTCTTT. It translates to CASLPGYGNTEAFF.

The CDR3 reads CASSVGQGPYEKLFF. CDR3 coding DNA: TGTGCCAGCAGCGTCGGACAGGGGCCTTACGAAAAACTGTTTTTT. V gene TRBV9 combines with J gene TRBJ1-4; 9 bases are shared with TRBD1. J was trimmed by 8 bases and V by 2 bases; bases with no gene match: 7. Germline-derived CDR1 and CDR2 are SGDLS and YYNGEE. The CDR3 has 15 amino acids. Complete variable domain (other parts from reference TRBV9 and TRBJ1-4): DSGVTQTPKHLITATGQRVTLRCSPRSGDLSVYWYQQSLDQGLQFLIQYYNGEERAKGNILERFSAQQFPDLHSELNLSSLELGDSALYFCASSVGQGPYEKLFFGSGTQLSVL.

This chain uses TRBV2 with TRBJ2-2; 10 bases line up with TRBD2. The germline gives CDR1 SNHLY, CDR2 FYNNEI. The CDR3 totals 16 residues. V lost 5 bases to trimming and J lost 7 bases; unmatched junction nucleotides: 10. The CDR3 DNA sequence: TGTGCCAGCAGTCTCGAGCGGGGGGGCCGGGACGGGGAGCTGTTTTTT. Translating gives CASSLERGGRDGELFF.

The chain has TRBV27 and TRBJ1-2; no reliable D call. V was clipped by 3 bases and J by 6 bases, with 20 bases between them. Germline lookup yields CDR1 MNHEY and CDR2 SMNVEV (reference sequence). The CDR3 loop spans 16 amino acids. This CDR3 reads CASSFRPGVGLHGYTF. Here the CDR3 DNA reads TGTGCCAGCAGTTTTCGTCCCGGGGTGGGGTTGCATGGCTACACCTTC.

The DNA for the CDR3 is TGCGCCAGCAGCTTGGAAGGGTTAGGGGGTGGCACTGAAGCTTTCTTT. This codes for CASSLEGLGGGTEAFF. V usage is TRBV5-1 and J usage is TRBJ1-1; TRBD1 might be the D (6 bases). This CDR3 is 16 amino acids long. Germline lookup yields CDR1 SGHRS and CDR2 YFSETQ. The ends were cut back, 0 bases at V and 4 bases at J, with 16 bases in the middle.

The genes are TRBV7-6 and TRBJ1-4; 7 bases align to TRBD1. The CDR3 runs to 19 residues. V shed 0 bases and J 7 bases; nucleotides not matched to a gene: 17. Germline CDR1 and CDR2: SGHVS and FNYEAQ. CDR3 nucleotides: TGTGCCAGCAGCTTAGCGACCGCATTCAACGTAGGGGGCGTTGAAAAACTGTTTTTT. It codes for CASSLATAFNVGGVEKLFF. The entire variable domain, with the rest obtained from reference TRBV7-6 and TRBJ1-4, is as follows: GAGVSQSPRYKVTKRGQDVALRCDPISGHVSLYWYRQALGQGPEFLTYFNYEAQQDKSGLPNDRFSAERPEGSISTLTIQRTEQRDSAMYRCASSLATAFNVGGVEKLFFGSGTQLSVL.

The chain uses TRBV24-1 and TRBJ1-5; D gene uncertain. This CDR3 is 13 amino acids long. V lost 12 bases and J lost 6, with 17 bases in between. The germline V gene has CDR1 KGHDR and CDR2 SFDVKD. The CDR3 DNA reads TGTGCCGCGGGCAGTGGGTTCGGTCAGCCCCAGCATTTT. The encoded protein is CAAGSGFGQPQHF.

The rearrangement links TRBV19 to TRBJ2-3; TRBD2 matches 7 bases. The V and J ends lost 3 bases and 2 bases, in that order; junction bases with no gene match: 2. Germline assignment: CDR1 LNHDA and CDR2 SQIVND (reference sequence). The CDR3 spans 14 residues. The CDR3 DNA reads TGTGCCAGTAGTATTAGCGGGCCCACAGATACGCAGTATTTT. It yields the protein CASSISGPTDTQYF.

The J gene is TRBJ1-1, the V gene TRBV4-3; 7 bases are shared with TRBD1. The V segment lost 0 bases and the J segment 3 bases; nucleotides outside the gene matches: 4. The length of the CDR3 is 15 residues. Germline-derived CDR1 and CDR2 are LGHNA and YSLEER. The DNA for the CDR3 is TGCGCCAGCAGCCAAGAAGGTGACAGGGACACTGAAGCTTTCTTT. Its translation is CASSQEGDRDTEAFF.

CDR3 loop: CASSRTGLSTDTQYF. The CDR3 nucleotides are TGTGCCAGCAGCAGAACAGGGCTCAGCACAGATACGCAGTATTTT. The rearrangement joins TRBV28 to TRBJ2-3, with D possibly TRBD1 on 6 matching bases. CDR1 and CDR2 (germline): MDHEN, SYDVKM. The length of the CDR3 is 15 residues. Trimming removed 6 bases at V and 0 bases at J, with 13 bases between.

The chain carries TRBV27 and TRBJ2-2; D is perhaps TRBD1 (6 bases). V was trimmed by 3 bases and J by 5 bases, leaving 10 bases between them. The CDR3 spans 14 residues. Germline CDR1 is MNHEY and CDR2 is SMNVEV (reference sequence). The chain's CDR3 is CASSLTGGTGELFF. CDR3 sequence (DNA): TGTGCCAGCAGTTTGACAGGAGGAACCGGGGAGCTGTTTTTT.

The J gene is TRBJ2-7, the V gene TRBV11-2; TRBD1 aligns across 10 bases. Germline assignment: CDR1 SGHAT and CDR2 FQNNGV. This CDR3 has 15 amino acids. Trimming removed 5 bases from V and 3 bases from J; junction bases left unmatched: 7. The CDR3 DNA is TGTGCCAGCAGCCTAGGAGGGACAGGGGTCTACGAGCAGTACGTC. Protein sequence: CASSLGGTGVYEQYV.

This clone showed up just a few times. V usage is TRBV4-2 and J usage is TRBJ1-5, with TRBD1 as a possible D gene (5 bases). The CDR3 has 14 amino acids. Trimming took 0 bases from V and 4 from J, leaving 7 bases between them. Germline V lookup: CDR1 LGHNA, CDR2 YNFKEQ. CDR3 nucleotides: TGTGCCAGCAGCCAAGAGGACAATAATCAGCCCCAGCATTTT. As protein: CASSQEDNNQPQHF.

A few counts support this clone. The gene calls are TRBV6-5 and TRBJ2-4, with 10 bases matching TRBD1. The CDR3 totals 12 residues. Germline V gene lookup returns CDR1 MNHEY and CDR2 SVGAGI. With 8 bases clipped from V and 8 bases from J, the junction kept 3 bases outside the gene matches. The CDR3 region is CASSGTGDIQYF. CDR3 nucleotide sequence: TGTGCCAGCTCCGGGACAGGGGACATTCAGTACTTC.

The chain uses TRBV27 and TRBJ1-2, with D hard to call. The V end was cut by 5 bases, the J end by 5 bases, with 12 bases between. Germline lookup yields CDR1 MNHEY and CDR2 SMNVEV (reference sequence). This CDR3 has 13 residues. The CDR3 loop is CASSPTPSYGYTF. CDR3 sequence (DNA): TGTGCCAGCAGTCCCACACCTTCTTATGGCTACACCTTC.

The CDR3 bases are TGTGCCAGCAGTATGACCAGGGGCTACGAGCAGTACGTC. This codes for CASSMTRGYEQYV. The rearrangement links TRBV28 to TRBJ2-7, with D maybe TRBD1 (6 bases). The CDR3 covers 13 residues. V was pared by 5 bases and J by 3 bases, with 11 bases between. Germline V gene lookup returns CDR1 MDHEN and CDR2 SYDVKM.

The chain uses TRBV10-1 and TRBJ2-5, with a weak D call TRBD1 (6 bases). The germline V gene encodes CDR1 WNHNN and CDR2 SYGVQD (reference sequence). Trimming took 3 bases from V and 2 from J, leaving 16 bases between them. The CDR3 is 16 amino acids. CDR3 sequence: CASSDLEGHLQETQYF. CDR3 nucleotides: TGCGCCAGCAGTGATCTCGAGGGACACCTACAAGAGACCCAGTACTTC.

The chain is built from TRBV19 and TRBJ2-7; weak D call: TRBD1 (5 bases). V was clipped by 5 bases and J by 7 bases, with 18 bases between them. The CDR3 length is 14 residues. CDR1 LNHDA and CDR2 SQIVND come from the germline V gene (reference sequence). CDR3: CASSSRAATPEQYV. The DNA of the CDR3 is TGTGCCAGTAGTTCCAGGGCGGCGACCCCTGAGCAGTACGTC.